This T cell receptor beta chain derives from a study of T cell repertoires in cytomegalovirus infection. Whole-study context: CMV infection plus the matching HLA type was flagged by public TCR beta signatures.

This clonotype has a count of ten or more. Antigen: not known. Study-wide findings and caveats: CMV carriers having the relevant HLA were flagged by cumulative public TCR beta family frequency. Across the ex vivo response, the dominant clonotypes were HLA-C-restricted CMV-specific TCR beta clonotypes.

TCRdb itself ran the reads through MiXCR, one entry per CDR3 protein. Here the sample spans about 140,000 distinct CDR3 sequences, roughly a third being singletons. The sample was CD8+ T cells from cultured PBMCs, taken from culture after CMV antigen stimulation. This clonotype originated in a human donor in good health (CMV status not recorded). Some clones in this sample may be carry-over from other donors' samples.

Here the CDR3 DNA reads TGTGCCAGCAGTTACTCCTCCACCGGGGAGCTGTTTTTT. The encoded protein is CASSYSSTGELFF. The chain links TRBV6-5 to TRBJ2-2; D gene uncertain. The V gene's germline CDR1 is MNHEY and CDR2 SVGAGI. This CDR3 has 13 residues. V dropped 0 bases and J dropped 4 bases, with 3 bases sitting between them.